This T cell receptor beta chain emerged from a study of T cell responses to AZD1222 COVID-19 vaccine (dated by TCRdb to the early 2020s). A note on the overall study: Because spike-specific TCR depth and breadth did not differ between the two schedules, AZD1222 recipients who got a second dose at roughly 4 weeks were pooled with those who got a second dose at roughly 12 weeks. Enrollment into the trials was organized by age into subgroups of 18-55, 56-69 and 70-plus years, and those subgroups contained approximately 160, 26 and 62 TCR-sequenced participants, respectively. A total of over 230 trial participants underwent TCR sequencing, of whom roughly 210 received two doses of AZD1222 and some 25 received two doses of the MenACWY control vaccine. Summary of the overall study and its limitations: After two AZD1222 doses, spike-specific TCR breadth and depth were significantly higher than at day 0 and than in MenACWY recipients. Reportedly, close to half of the unique spike-specific TCRs recognized epitopes lying outside the regions that are mutated in the B.1.351 and B.1.1.7 variants. In the small 56-69-year group, the increase in depth fell short of significance, most likely because of low power. Because no day 14 peak-response samples were available, repertoires were characterized only after the peak T cell response. Vaccine-associated CD4 TCRs spanned the whole spike protein, with dominant responses in regions 160-218 and 743-854. Most participants were white British and females outnumbered males, and the authors suggested that clonal diversity may have been underestimated. Conclusions about previously exposed vaccinees are limited, since just five or six AZD1222 recipients were seropositive for SARS-CoV-2 at baseline.

Note on this clone: It has no known antigen specificity. The sample holds no much larger clone one base away, and base qualities are not on file.

The CDR3 regions of human TCRbeta chains were subjected to immunosequencing. Per the source publication's procedure: TCRs in the repertoires were matched against a reference library of SARS-CoV-2-specific TCRs that had been generated with the MIRA antigen-specificity platform. Breadth was defined as the fraction of unique TCRs that were SARS-CoV-2-associated. Depth was defined as the fraction of total T cells that were SARS-CoV-2-associated. Using the MIRA data, each spike-specific TCR was mapped to the spike region that the TCR reacts to and placed in a CD4 or CD8 class. Log10-transformed breadth and depth values were compared by one-way ANOVA with Sidak's multiple comparisons tests. This is the immuneACCESS table as TCRdb keeps it, with only in-frame sequences that have V and J called. A part of the clones is gone; compared with another copy, unresolved V genes explain less than half, and the rest is unexplained. That table supplies the V and J calls and clone size; D and trimming were determined from the DNA. Here the sample has about 92,000 clones; over 80% occur a single time. The ten largest clones add up to under 10% of the sample.

The germline V gene specifies KGHSH as CDR1 and LQKENI as CDR2. Including the terminal cysteine and phenylalanine, the CDR3 comprises 15 residues. Only the CDR3 portion is preserved as DNA: 45 bases, with reading frame beginning at the first base. The V end gives up 3 bases and the J end 1 base, leaving 4 bases in the junction not matched to a gene. This specimen's time point label, interpreted: baseline before first vaccination. Vaccinee samples came from UK trials COV001 and COV002, including a single-blind randomized controlled phase 2/3 trial of AZD1222 (ChAdOx1 nCoV-19) in healthy adults. Trial participant PBMC samples were collected at day 0 and day 28 after the second dose for TCRbeta chain sequencing.

Source: peripheral blood, taken on day 0 of AZD1222 vaccination. Recombination connected TRBV18 to TRBJ1-1, with 8 central nucleotides matching TRBD1. This sequence originates from an adult in good health. The CDR3 protein: CASSPGQGRNTEAFF. The bases are TGTGCCAGCTCACCCGGACAGGGAAGGAACACTGAAGCTTTCTTT. Reference TRBV18 and TRBJ1-1 proteins supply the regions before and after the CDR3; the full variable domain is: NAGVMQNPRHLVRRRGQEARLRCSPMKGHSHVYWYRQLPEEGLKFMVYLQKENIIDESGMPKERFSAEFPKEGPSILRIQQVVRGDSAAYFCASSPGQGRNTEAFFGQGTRLTVV.